The 3 T cell receptor beta chains below come from one sample, sequenced in a study of cytomegalovirus exposure and HLA in healthy donors. It was with 60 Vbeta and 13 Jbeta primers that the PCR ran. Sequencing was performed with immunoSEQ multiplex PCR; in TCRdb, only in-frame clones are kept and a portion is missing. Recorded here are about 200,000 clones; the top ten clones represent under 1%. The sequenced sample consisted of PBMCs. The receptor set was obtained from a woman aged 25 to 39 in good health and CMV-seropositive.

The rearrangement uses TRBV2 and TRBJ2-5; TRBD1 matches at 9 bases. The CDR3 is 15 amino acids. The V gene end was trimmed by 2 bases and the J gene end by 5 bases; junction bases not matched to a gene: 6. Germline V lookup: CDR1 SNHLY, CDR2 FYNNEI. For the CDR3, the DNA is TGTGCCAGCAGTGAATGGGGACAGGGAGGGGAGACCCAGTACTTC. Translation: CASSEWGQGGETQYF.

The V gene is TRBV18, the J gene TRBJ2-7, with TRBD2 matching 7 bases. J gave up 3 bases and V 2 bases, and 7 bases lay outside the gene matches. This CDR3 spans 15 amino acids. Germline values: CDR1 KGHSH, CDR2 LQKENI. The CDR3: CASSPWEGVNYEQYF. As DNA, the CDR3 is TGTGCCAGCTCACCATGGGAGGGCGTCAACTACGAGCAGTACTTC.

V and J are TRBV5-1 and TRBJ1-3; D is unclear. V lost 4 bases and J lost 0, with 8 bases in between. Germline-derived CDR1 and CDR2 are SGHRS and YFSETQ. CDR3 size: 14 residues. This CDR3 is CASSREVSGNTIYF. The CDR3 DNA reads TGCGCCAGCAGCCGCGAGGTCTCTGGAAACACCATATATTTT.